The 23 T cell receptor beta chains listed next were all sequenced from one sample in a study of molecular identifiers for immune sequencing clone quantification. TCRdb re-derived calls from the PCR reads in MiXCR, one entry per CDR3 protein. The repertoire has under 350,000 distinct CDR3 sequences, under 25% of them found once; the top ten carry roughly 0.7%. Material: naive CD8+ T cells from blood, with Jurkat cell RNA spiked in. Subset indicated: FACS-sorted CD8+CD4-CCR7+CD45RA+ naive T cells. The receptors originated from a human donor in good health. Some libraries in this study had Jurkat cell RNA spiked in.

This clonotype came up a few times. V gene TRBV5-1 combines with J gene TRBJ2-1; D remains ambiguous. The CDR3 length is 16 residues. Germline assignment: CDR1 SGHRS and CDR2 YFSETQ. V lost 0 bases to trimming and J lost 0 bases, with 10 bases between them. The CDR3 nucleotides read TGCGCCAGCAGCTTGGACCGGCGGCGCTCCTACAATGAGCAGTTCTTC. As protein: CASSLDRRRSYNEQFF.

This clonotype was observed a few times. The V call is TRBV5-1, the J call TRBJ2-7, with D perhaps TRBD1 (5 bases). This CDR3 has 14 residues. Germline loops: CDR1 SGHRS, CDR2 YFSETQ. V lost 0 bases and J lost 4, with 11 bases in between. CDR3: CASSLEGSGYEQYF. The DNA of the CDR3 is TGCGCCAGCAGCTTGGAGGGGTCAGGGTACGAGCAGTACTTC.

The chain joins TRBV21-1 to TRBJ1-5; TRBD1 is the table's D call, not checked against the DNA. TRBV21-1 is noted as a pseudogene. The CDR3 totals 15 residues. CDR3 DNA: TGTGCCAGCAGCAAACTGACAGTTAGCAATCAGCCCCAGCATTTT. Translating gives CASSKLTVSNQPQHF.

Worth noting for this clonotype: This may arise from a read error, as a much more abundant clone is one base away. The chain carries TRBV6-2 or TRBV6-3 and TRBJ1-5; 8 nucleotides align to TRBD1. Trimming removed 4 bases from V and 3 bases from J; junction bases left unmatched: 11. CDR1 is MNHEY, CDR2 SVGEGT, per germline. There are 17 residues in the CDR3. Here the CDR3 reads CASSFRHGQGDNQPQHF. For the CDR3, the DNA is TGTGCCAGCAGTTTCCGACACGGACAGGGTGACAATCAGCCCCAGCATTTT.

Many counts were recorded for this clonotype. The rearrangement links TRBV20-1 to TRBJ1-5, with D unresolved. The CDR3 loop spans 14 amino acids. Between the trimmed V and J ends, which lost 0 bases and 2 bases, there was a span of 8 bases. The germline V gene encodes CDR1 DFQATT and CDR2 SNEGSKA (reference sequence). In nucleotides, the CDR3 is TGCAGTGCTAGAGATTCCCAGGGCAATCAGCCCCAGCATTTT. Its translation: CSARDSQGNQPQHF.

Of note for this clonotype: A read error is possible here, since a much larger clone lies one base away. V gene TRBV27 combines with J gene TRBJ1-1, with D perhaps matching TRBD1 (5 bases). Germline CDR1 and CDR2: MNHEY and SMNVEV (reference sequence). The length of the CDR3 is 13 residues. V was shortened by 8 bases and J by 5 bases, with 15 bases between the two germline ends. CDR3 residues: CASGWAGWTEAFF. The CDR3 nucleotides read TGTGCCAGCGGTTGGGCAGGGTGGACTGAAGCTTTCTTT.

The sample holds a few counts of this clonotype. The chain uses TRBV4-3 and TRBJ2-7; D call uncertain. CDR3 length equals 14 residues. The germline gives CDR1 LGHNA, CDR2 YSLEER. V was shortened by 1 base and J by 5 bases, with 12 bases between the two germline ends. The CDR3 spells CASSQGVGPHEQYF. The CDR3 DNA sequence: TGCGCCAGCAGCCAAGGAGTAGGCCCCCACGAGCAGTACTTC.

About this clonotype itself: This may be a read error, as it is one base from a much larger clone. CDR3 loop: CASSTGVGSSPLHF. The CDR3 coding sequence is TGTGCCAGCAGTACAGGGGTGGGCAGTTCACCCCTCCACTTT. The genes are TRBV6-5 and TRBJ1-6, with 7 bases identical to TRBD1. Germline CDR1 MNHEY, CDR2 SVGAGI. Trimming at V came to 5 bases and at J to 9 bases, leaving 7 bases not matched to a gene. The CDR3 length is 14 residues.

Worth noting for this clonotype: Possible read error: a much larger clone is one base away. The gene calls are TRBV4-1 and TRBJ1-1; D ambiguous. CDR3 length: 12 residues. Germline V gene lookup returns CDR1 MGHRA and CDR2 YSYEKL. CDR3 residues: CASGQTNTEAFF. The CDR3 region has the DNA TGCGCCAGCGGCCAGACTAACACTGAAGCTTTCTTT.

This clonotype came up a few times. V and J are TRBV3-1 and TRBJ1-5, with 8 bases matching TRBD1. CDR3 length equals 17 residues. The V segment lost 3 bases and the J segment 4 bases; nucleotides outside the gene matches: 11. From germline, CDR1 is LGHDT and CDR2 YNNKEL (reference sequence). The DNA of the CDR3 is TGTGCCAGCAGCCAGAGGGACAGGCTCAGTGGGAATCAGCCCCAGCATTTT. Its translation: CASSQRDRLSGNQPQHF.

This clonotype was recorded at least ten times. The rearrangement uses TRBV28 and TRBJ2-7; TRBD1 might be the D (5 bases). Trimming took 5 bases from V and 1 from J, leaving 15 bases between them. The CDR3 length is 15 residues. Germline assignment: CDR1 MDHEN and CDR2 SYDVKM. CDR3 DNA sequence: TGTGCCAGCAGTCAAAAGCACCAGGGTTCCTACGAGCAGTACTTC. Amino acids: CASSQKHQGSYEQYF.

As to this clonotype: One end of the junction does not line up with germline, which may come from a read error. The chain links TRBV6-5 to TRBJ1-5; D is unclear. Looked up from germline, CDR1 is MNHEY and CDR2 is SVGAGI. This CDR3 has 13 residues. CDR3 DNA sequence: TGTGCCAGCAGGGCCGGGCCCCCCGCGCCCCCGCATTTT. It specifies CASRAGPPAPPHF.

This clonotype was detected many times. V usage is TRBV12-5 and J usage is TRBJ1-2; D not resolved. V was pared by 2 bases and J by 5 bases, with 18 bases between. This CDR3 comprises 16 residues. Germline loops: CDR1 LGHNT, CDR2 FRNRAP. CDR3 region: CASGLPRPRSWYGYTF. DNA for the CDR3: TGTGCTAGTGGTTTGCCCCGACCCCGAAGTTGGTATGGCTACACCTTC.

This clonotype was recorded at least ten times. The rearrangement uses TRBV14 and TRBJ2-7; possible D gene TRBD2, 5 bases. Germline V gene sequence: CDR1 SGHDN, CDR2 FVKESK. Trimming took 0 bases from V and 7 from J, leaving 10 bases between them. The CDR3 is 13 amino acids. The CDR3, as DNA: TGTGCCAGCAGCCAAGATGGCAGGAGGGAGCAGTACTTC. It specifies CASSQDGRREQYF.

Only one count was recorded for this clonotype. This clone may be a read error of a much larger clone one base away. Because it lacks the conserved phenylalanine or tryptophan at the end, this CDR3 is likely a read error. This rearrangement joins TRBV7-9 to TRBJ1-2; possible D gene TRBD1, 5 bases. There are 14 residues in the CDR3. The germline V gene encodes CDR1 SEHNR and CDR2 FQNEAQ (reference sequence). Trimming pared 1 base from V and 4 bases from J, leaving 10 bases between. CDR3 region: CASSLVATAYGYTL. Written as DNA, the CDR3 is TGTGCCAGCAGCTTAGTTGCGACAGCCTATGGCTACACCCTC.

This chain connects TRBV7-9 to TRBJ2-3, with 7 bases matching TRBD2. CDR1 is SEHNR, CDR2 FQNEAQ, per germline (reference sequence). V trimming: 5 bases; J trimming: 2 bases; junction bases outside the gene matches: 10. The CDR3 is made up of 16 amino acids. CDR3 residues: CASSTWGAGDTDTQYF. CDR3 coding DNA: TGTGCCAGCAGCACCTGGGGTGCGGGAGACACAGATACGCAGTATTTT.

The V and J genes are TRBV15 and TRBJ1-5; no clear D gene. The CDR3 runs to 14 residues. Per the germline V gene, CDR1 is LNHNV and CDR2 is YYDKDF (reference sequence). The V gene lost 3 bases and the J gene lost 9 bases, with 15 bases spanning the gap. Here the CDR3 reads CATSSAKFSPPQHF. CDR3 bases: TGTGCCACCAGCAGCGCCAAATTCAGTCCGCCCCAGCATTTT. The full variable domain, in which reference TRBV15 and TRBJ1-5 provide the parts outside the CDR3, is DAMVIQNPRYQVTQFGKPVTLSCSQTLNHNVMYWYQQKSSQAPKLLFHYYDKDFNNEADTPDNFQSRRPNTSFCFLDIRSPGLGDTAMYLCATSSAKFSPPQHFGDGTRLSIL.

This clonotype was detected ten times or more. CDR3: CASSSEQGTRGYEQYF. The CDR3 region has the DNA TGCGCCAGCAGCTCGGAACAGGGGACTCGGGGCTACGAGCAGTACTTC. The chain carries TRBV5-1 and TRBJ2-7; D is perhaps TRBD1 (7 bases). Germline CDR1 is SGHRS and CDR2 is YFSETQ. This CDR3 region has 16 residues. Trimming shortened V by 3 bases and J by 3 bases, and 19 bases separated the two germline ends.

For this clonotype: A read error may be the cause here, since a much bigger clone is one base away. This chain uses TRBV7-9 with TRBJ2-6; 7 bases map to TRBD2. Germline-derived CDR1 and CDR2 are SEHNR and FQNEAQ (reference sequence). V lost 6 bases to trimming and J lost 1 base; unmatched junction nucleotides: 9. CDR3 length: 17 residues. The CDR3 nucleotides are TGTGCCAGCAGTCTAGCTAGCGGTATGTCTGGGGCCAACGTCCTGACTTTC. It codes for CASSLASGMSGANVLTF.

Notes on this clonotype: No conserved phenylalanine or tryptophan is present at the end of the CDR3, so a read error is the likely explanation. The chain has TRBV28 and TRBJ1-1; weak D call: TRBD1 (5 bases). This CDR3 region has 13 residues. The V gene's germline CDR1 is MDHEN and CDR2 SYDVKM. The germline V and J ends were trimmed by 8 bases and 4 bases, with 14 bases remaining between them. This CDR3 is CASSFSQGTEAFS. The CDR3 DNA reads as TGTGCCAGCTCTTTTTCGCAGGGCACTGAAGCTTTCTCT.

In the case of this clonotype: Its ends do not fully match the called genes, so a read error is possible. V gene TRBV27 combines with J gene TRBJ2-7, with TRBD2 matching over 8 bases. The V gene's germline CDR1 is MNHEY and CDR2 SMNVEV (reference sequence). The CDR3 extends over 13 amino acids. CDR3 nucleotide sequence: TGTGCCAGCAGTTCGGCTAGCGGGTACGAGCAGCACTTC. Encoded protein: CASSSASGYEQHF.

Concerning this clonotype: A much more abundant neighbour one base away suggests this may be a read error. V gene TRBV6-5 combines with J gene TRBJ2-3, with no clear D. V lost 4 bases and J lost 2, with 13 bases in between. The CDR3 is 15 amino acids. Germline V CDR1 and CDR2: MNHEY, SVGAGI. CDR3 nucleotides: TGTGCCAGCAGTTCTCTCCAAGCGAACACAGATACGCAGTATTTT. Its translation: CASSSLQANTDTQYF.

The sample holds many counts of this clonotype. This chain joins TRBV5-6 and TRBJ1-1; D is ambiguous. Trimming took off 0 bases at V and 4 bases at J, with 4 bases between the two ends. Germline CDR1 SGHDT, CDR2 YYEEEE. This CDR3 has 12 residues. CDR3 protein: CASSLVATEAFF. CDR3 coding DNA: TGTGCCAGCAGCTTGGTCGCCACTGAAGCTTTCTTT.